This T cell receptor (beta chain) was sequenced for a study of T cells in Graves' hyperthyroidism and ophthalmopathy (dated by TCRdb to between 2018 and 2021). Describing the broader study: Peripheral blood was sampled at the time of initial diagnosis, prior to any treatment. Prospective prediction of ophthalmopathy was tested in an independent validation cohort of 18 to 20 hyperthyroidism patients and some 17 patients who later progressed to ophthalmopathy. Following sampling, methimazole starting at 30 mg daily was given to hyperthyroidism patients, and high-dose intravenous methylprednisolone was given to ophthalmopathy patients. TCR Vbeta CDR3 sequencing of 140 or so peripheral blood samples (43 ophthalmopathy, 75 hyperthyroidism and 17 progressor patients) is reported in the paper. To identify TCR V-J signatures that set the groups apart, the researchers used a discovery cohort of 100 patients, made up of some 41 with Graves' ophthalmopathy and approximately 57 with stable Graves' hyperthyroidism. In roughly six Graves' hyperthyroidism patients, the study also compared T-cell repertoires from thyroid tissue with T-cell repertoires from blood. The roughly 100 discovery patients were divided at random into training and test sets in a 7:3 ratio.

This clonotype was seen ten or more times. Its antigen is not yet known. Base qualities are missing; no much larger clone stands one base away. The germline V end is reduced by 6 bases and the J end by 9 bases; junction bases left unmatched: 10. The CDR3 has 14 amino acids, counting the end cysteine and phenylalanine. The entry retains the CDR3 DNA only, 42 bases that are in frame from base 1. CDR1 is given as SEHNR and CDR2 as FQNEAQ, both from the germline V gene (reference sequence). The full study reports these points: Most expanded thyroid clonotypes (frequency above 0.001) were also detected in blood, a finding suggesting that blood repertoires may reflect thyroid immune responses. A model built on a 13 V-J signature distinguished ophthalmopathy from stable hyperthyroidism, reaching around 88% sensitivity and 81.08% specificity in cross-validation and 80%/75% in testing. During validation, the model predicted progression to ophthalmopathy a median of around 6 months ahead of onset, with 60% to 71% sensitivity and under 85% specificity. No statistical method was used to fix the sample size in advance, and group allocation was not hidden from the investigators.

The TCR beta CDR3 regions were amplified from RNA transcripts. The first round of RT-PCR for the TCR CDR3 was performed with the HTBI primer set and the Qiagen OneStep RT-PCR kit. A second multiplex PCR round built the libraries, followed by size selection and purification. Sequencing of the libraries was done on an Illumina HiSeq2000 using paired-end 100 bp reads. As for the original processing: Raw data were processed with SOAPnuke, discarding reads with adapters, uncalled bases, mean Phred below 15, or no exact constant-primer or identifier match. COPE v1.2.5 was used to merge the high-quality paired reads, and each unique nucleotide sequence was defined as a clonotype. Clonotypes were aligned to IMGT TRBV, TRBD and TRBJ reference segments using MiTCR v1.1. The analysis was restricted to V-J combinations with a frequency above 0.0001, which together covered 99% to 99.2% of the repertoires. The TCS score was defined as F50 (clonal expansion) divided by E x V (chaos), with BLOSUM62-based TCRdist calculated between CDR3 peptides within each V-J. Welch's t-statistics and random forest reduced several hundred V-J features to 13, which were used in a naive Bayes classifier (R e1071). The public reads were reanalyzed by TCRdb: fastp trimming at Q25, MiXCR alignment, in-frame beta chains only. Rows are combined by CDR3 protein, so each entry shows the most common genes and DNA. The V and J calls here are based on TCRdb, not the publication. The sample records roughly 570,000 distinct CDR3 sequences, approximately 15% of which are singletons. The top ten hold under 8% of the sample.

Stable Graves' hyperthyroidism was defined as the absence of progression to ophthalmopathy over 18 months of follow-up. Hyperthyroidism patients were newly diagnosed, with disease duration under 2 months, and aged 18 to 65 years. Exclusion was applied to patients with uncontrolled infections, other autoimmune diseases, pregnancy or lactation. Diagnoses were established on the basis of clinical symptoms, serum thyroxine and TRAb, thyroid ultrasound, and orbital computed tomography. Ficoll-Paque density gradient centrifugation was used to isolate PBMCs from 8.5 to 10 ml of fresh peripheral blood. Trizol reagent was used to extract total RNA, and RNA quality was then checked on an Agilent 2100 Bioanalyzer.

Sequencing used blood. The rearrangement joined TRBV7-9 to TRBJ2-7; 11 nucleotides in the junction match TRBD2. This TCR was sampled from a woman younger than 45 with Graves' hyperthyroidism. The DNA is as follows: TGTGCCAGCAGAGCCGGGACTAGCGGTTTAGGGCAGTACTTC. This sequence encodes CASRAGTSGLGQYF.